Shown below are 11 T cell receptor beta chains from a single sample sequenced in a study of T cell clonality in common variable immunodeficiency. The table came from immunoSEQ multiplex PCR; TCRdb's copy has only in-frame clones and leaves some out. The sample is made up of approximately 52,000 clones, none counted only once. The sample comprised peripheral blood mononuclear cells. The receptors originated from a person between 18 and 75 years old in good health.

Comment on this clone: A read error is possible here, since a much larger clone lies one base away. From the germline J gene comes the end of the CDR3, since the read stops 3 residues before it. The chain links TRBV5-1 to TRBJ2-7, with 9 bases fitting TRBD2. The CDR3 is 15 residues long. CDR1 SGHRS and CDR2 YFSETQ come from the germline V gene. V lost 3 bases to trimming and J lost 2 bases; unmatched junction nucleotides: 6. The part of the CDR3 DNA that was read is TGCGCCAGCAGCTACTTTAGCGGGAGCGCCTACGAG. This encodes CASSYFSGSAYE. The complete CDR3 protein is CASSYFSGSAYEQYF.

This clone occurred many times. The observed sequence ends 3 residues before the CDR3 terminus, with the missing tail filled in from the germline J gene. J is TRBJ2-7 and V is TRBV30; D may be TRBD1 (6 bases). From germline, CDR1 is GTSNPN and CDR2 SVGIG (reference sequence). The V end lost 2 bases, the J end lost 1 base, and 12 bases lay between the germline ends. The CDR3 consists of 14 residues. CDR3 DNA, as far as it was read: TGTGCCTGGAGTCCGCCACAGGGATCCTACGAG. Residues: CAWSPPQGSYE. The entire CDR3 protein is CAWSPPQGSYEQYF.

This clone was found many times. The read terminates 3 residues before the CDR3 end, so the remaining end is supplied by the germline J gene. The chain is built from TRBV5-1 and TRBJ2-7; D is perhaps TRBD2 (5 bases). V lost 4 bases and J lost 2, with 16 bases in between. Germline CDR1 reads SGHRS; CDR2 reads YFSETQ. CDR3 length: 15 residues. The CDR3 sequence: CASSQELGQAYEQYF. CDR3 bases read: TGCGCCAGCAGCCAAGAACTAGGGCAAGCCTACGAG. Full variable domain (remainder filled in from reference TRBV5-1 and TRBJ2-7): KAGVTQTPRYLIKTRGQQVTLSCSPISGHRSVSWYQQTPGQGLQFLFEYFSETQRNKGNFPGRFSGRQFSNSRSEMNVSTLELGDSALYLCASSQELGQAYEQYFGPGTRLTVT.

This clone was observed at least ten times. From the germline J gene comes the end of the CDR3, since the read stops 3 residues before it. The genes are TRBV13 and TRBJ2-7, with 8 bases that match TRBD1. Germline trimming cut 5 bases from V and 5 bases from J; bases unmatched to any gene: 5. Germline loops: CDR1 PRHDT, CDR2 FYEKMQ (reference sequence). The CDR3 has 13 residues. The covered CDR3 bases are TGTGCCAGCAGCCGACAGGGGAGCAACGAG. Its protein is CASSRQGSNE. In full, the CDR3 reads CASSRQGSNEQYF.

This clone was recorded many times. The CDR3 extends 3 residues past the end of the read, so its final part is completed from the germline J gene. This chain uses TRBV2 with TRBJ2-7; tentatively, D is TRBD1 (5 bases). V was pared by 7 bases and J by 6 bases, with 19 bases between. Germline V lookup: CDR1 SNHLY, CDR2 FYNNEI. The CDR3 is made up of 14 amino acids. CDR3 DNA (partial): TGTGCCAGCAAGTGGGCCTCGGACACTCCCGAG. It is translated as CASKWASDTPE. In full, the CDR3 is CASKWASDTPEQYF.

In its sample, this clone was seen many times. The missing CDR3 end, 3 residues past where the read stops, is filled in from the germline J gene. The chain has TRBV2 and TRBJ1-1; 8 bases map to TRBD1. Germline CDR1 reads SNHLY; CDR2 reads FYNNEI. This CDR3 comprises 14 residues. Trimming took 7 bases from V and 3 from J; bases not matched to a gene: 7. The part of the CDR3 DNA that was read is TGTGCCAGCACTCGGACAGGGTTTTACACTGAA. As protein: CASTRTGFYTE. The CDR3 reads in full as CASTRTGFYTEAFF.

This clone was found a few times. Read sequence stops 3 residues before the CDR3 end, and the germline J gene provides the missing end. The V call is TRBV29-1, the J call TRBJ2-3; unclear D gene. The CDR3 spans 12 residues. From germline, CDR1 is SQVTM and CDR2 ANQGSEA. CDR3: CSVEELQETQYF. The CDR3 bases that were read are TGCAGCGTTGAAGAACTGCAAGAGACG.

This clone was recorded at least ten times. This chain's CDR3 is CASSLGTGPNQPQHF. The part of the CDR3 DNA that was read is TGTGCCAGCAGCCTCGGGACAGGCCCGAATCAGCCC. The chain combines TRBV5-6 with TRBJ1-5; 8 bases are shared with TRBD1. The read comes to an end 3 residues before the CDR3 does, leaving the germline J gene to fill in the end. The CDR3 sequence is 15 residues long. Germline V gene sequence: CDR1 SGHDT, CDR2 YYEEEE. The J segment lost 4 bases and the V segment lost 4 bases, leaving 7 bases of the junction unmatched.

To note about this clone: This sample also contains other DNA sequences that code for the same CDR3. CDR3 DNA, as far as it was read: TGTGCCAGCAGCTTAGATAGCTCCTACGAG. Its translation: CASSLDSSYE. The CDR3, in full, reads CASSLDSSYEQYF. The chain uses TRBV11-2 and TRBJ2-7; D remains unclear. With the read ending 3 residues before the CDR3 end, the germline J gene is used to fill in that end. Germline loops: CDR1 SGHAT, CDR2 FQNNGV. V was cut by 0 bases and J by 0 bases, with 3 bases left in between. CDR3 length: 13 residues.

This clone was recorded at least ten times. The read ends 3 residues early relative to the CDR3; the germline J gene fills the gap. The chain employs TRBV2 and TRBJ2-7; 9 nucleotides line up with TRBD1. The CDR3 is 14 amino acids. V lost 5 bases, J lost 3 bases, and 5 bases stayed unmatched. The germline CDR1 and CDR2 sequences are SNHLY and FYNNEI. The CDR3: CASSSGTGYYEQYF. CDR3 DNA (partial): TGTGCCAGCAGTTCCGGGACAGGGTACTACGAG.

This clone was detected a few times. A much larger clone lies a single base off, so this may be a read error. The read stops 3 residues short of the end of the CDR3; the missing end is completed from the germline J gene. V usage is TRBV2 and J usage is TRBJ2-5, with D tentatively TRBD2 (5 bases). Germline-derived CDR1 and CDR2 are SNHLY and FYNNEI. CDR3 size: 14 residues. Incomplete CDR3 DNA: TGTGCCAGCAGGCGAGAGGGCGTTCCAGATACC. It yields the protein CASRREGVPDT. The whole CDR3 reads CASRREGVPDTQYF. Complete variable domain (other parts from reference TRBV2 and TRBJ2-5): EPEVTQTPSHQVTQMGQEVILRCVPISNHLYFYWYRQILGQKVEFLVSFYNNEISEKSEIFDDQFSVERPDGSNFTLKIRSTKLEDSAMYFCASRREGVPDTQYFGPGTRLLVL.